This T cell receptor (beta chain) comes out of a study of blood T cell repertoires in COVID-19. In the authors' methods: How many nucleated cells were present was estimated from reference gene primer amplification. Method: immunoSEQ multiplex PCR; TCRdb's copy keeps in-frame clones and lacks some. V, J and clone size are taken as reported in that table, and D and trimming were inferred from the DNA itself. The repertoire consists of 250,000 to 300,000 clones, with approximately 86% occurring once and the leading ten covering around 12%. Sequencing was carried out using peripheral blood. The TCR sequence derives from a woman in her 70s with COVID-19, enrolled during active disease.

In DNA form, the CDR3 reads TGTGCCAGCAGCTTGGAAGGGGGCGCCTACGAGCAGTACTTC. It specifies CASSLEGGAYEQYF. The chain carries TRBV5-8 and TRBJ2-7; TRBD1 matches 7 bases. After removal of 0 bases from V and 2 bases from J, the junction contained 2 bases not matched to a gene. CDR1 is SGHTS, CDR2 YDEGEE, per germline. This CDR3 spans 14 amino acids.